Below are 20 T cell receptor beta chains sequenced from a single sample in a study of cytomegalovirus exposure and HLA in healthy donors. PCR was performed using 60 Vbeta and 13 Jbeta primers. Assay: immunoSEQ multiplex PCR; the TCRdb copy retains only in-frame clones and omits some. The sample holds some 100,000 clones, more than 55% seen once. The sequenced sample consisted of PBMCs. The receptors were gathered from a woman in her twenties or thirties in good health and CMV-seropositive.

The chain is built from TRBV9 and TRBJ2-1, with 11 bases matching TRBD2. Trimming cost V 0 bases and J 7 bases; bases outside gene matches: 6. Germline V lookup: CDR1 SGDLS, CDR2 YYNGEE. This CDR3 comprises 16 residues. The DNA of the CDR3 is TGTGCCAGCAGCGTAGGATCTAGCGGGGGGAATAATGAGCAGTTCTTC. Translated, it gives CASSVGSSGGNNEQFF.

This clone was counted only a few times. The chain has TRBV6-6 and TRBJ1-1, with D unclear. Germline CDR1 is MNHNY and CDR2 is SVGAGI (reference sequence). Trimming took off 6 bases at V and 1 base at J, with 12 bases between the two ends. The CDR3 length is 14 residues. The CDR3 protein is CASRGGEANTEAFF. For the CDR3, the DNA is TGTGCCAGCAGGGGCGGGGAAGCGAACACTGAAGCTTTCTTT.

The CDR3 coding sequence is TGTGCCAGCACCTCTTTGACAGGCCGACGGGGCGAGCAGTACTTC. Translation gives CASTSLTGRRGEQYF. This chain links TRBV6-6 with TRBJ2-7, with a possible D match to TRBD1 (6 bases). From germline, CDR1 is MNHNY and CDR2 SVGAGI (reference sequence). The CDR3 totals 15 residues. Trimming left V 7 bases short and J 6 bases short, with 22 bases between.

Comment on this clone: One end of the junction fails to match germline, which may point to a read error. V gene TRBV25-1 combines with J gene TRBJ1-2; 7 positions match TRBD1. Germline V gene sequence: CDR1 MGHDK, CDR2 SYGVNS. The CDR3 totals 14 residues. CDR3 bases: TGTGCCAGCAGTGGTACAGGGGCGCAATATGGCTACCCCTTC. It yields the protein CASSGTGAQYGYPF.

A few counts support this clone. This chain connects TRBV5-1 to TRBJ1-4; D is unresolved. Trimming cost V 0 bases and J 0 bases, with 6 bases left between them. Germline V gene sequence: CDR1 SGHRS, CDR2 YFSETQ. The CDR3 spans 15 residues. CDR3 in DNA: TGCGCCAGCAGCTTGGTCGGGTCAACTAATGAAAAACTGTTTTTT. Its translation is CASSLVGSTNEKLFF. The full variable domain, completed using reference TRBV5-1 and TRBJ1-4, is KAGVTQTPRYLIKTRGQQVTLSCSPISGHRSVSWYQQTPGQGLQFLFEYFSETQRNKGNFPGRFSGRQFSNSRSEMNVSTLELGDSALYLCASSLVGSTNEKLFFGSGTQLSVL.

There are a few counts of this clone. The chain couples TRBV12-5 to TRBJ1-2; 8 bases align to TRBD1. The CDR3 runs 13 residues. Losses at the gene ends were 6 bases for V and 7 bases for J; bases not matched to a gene: 7. The germline CDR1 and CDR2 sequences are LGHNT and FRNRAP. Written as DNA, the CDR3 is TGTGCTAGTGGCTTGACAGGGGTTGCTGGCTACACCTTC. It is translated as CASGLTGVAGYTF.

V and J are TRBV11-3 and TRBJ2-6; D might be TRBD1 (5 bases). The CDR3 totals 18 residues. Trimming stripped 7 bases from V and 1 base from J, with 20 bases between. In germline, CDR1 is SGHNT, CDR2 YENEEA. The CDR3 is CASTPIETAPSGANVLTF. Written as DNA, the CDR3 is TGTGCCAGCACCCCCATCGAGACAGCCCCTTCTGGGGCCAACGTCCTGACTTTC.

This clone has just a few counts. The chain uses TRBV27 and TRBJ1-5; no reliable D call. The ends were cut back, 0 bases at V and 6 bases at J, with 9 bases in the middle. This CDR3 contains 14 residues. Germline-derived CDR1 and CDR2 are MNHEY and SMNVEV (reference sequence). CDR3 residues: CASSLSTGGQPQHF. For the CDR3, the DNA is TGTGCCAGCAGTTTATCGACCGGCGGTCAGCCCCAGCATTTT.

The rearrangement uses TRBV4-1 and TRBJ2-7; 9 bases fit TRBD1. V lost 1 base to trimming and J lost 2 bases; unmatched junction nucleotides: 18. The germline V gene encodes CDR1 MGHRA and CDR2 YSYEKL. The CDR3 loop spans 20 amino acids. CDR3 DNA sequence: TGCGCCAGCAGCCAAGTTACCACAGCACCGAACAGGGGGCCTACCTACGAGCAGTACTTC. This gives the protein CASSQVTTAPNRGPTYEQYF.

The chain combines TRBV6-1 with TRBJ1-5; D is undetermined. The V gene's germline CDR1 is MNHNS and CDR2 SASEGT. V gave up 3 bases and J gave up 1 base, with 10 bases separating them. The CDR3 consists of 15 residues. The CDR3 sequence: CASSEVQVSNQPQHF. The CDR3, as DNA: TGTGCCAGCAGTGAGGTCCAGGTGAGCAATCAGCCCCAGCATTTT.

The rearrangement joins TRBV9 to TRBJ1-2; no clear D gene. Germline V gene sequence: CDR1 SGDLS, CDR2 YYNGEE. The V and J ends lost 0 bases and 3 bases respectively, with 12 bases between them. This CDR3 contains 15 residues. The chain's CDR3 is CASSVDGYGDYGYTF. DNA of the CDR3: TGTGCCAGCAGCGTAGACGGTTACGGGGACTATGGCTACACCTTC. The full variable domain, rest sourced from reference TRBV9 and TRBJ1-2, is DSGVTQTPKHLITATGQRVTLRCSPRSGDLSVYWYQQSLDQGLQFLIQYYNGEERAKGNILERFSAQQFPDLHSELNLSSLELGDSALYFCASSVDGYGDYGYTFGSGTRLTVV.

J is TRBJ1-1 and V is TRBV6-1; D uncertain. Germline CDR1 reads MNHNS; CDR2 reads SASEGT. V was shortened by 7 bases and J by 4 bases, with 16 bases between the two germline ends. CDR3 size: 14 residues. CDR3 in DNA: TGTGCCAGCAAGTTTAACAGCCTGGCCACTGAAGCTTTCTTT. This encodes CASKFNSLATEAFF.

This sequence joins TRBV5-6 and TRBJ2-1; 10 bases align to TRBD1. Unmatched junction bases numbered 8, after V lost 4 bases and J lost 7 bases. Germline CDR1 SGHDT, CDR2 YYEEEE. The CDR3 runs 15 residues. The CDR3 is CASSLEGQGSNEQFF. The CDR3 region has the DNA TGTGCCAGCAGCCTGGAGGGACAGGGGTCGAATGAGCAGTTCTTC. The complete variable domain, with remaining parts taken from reference TRBV5-6 and TRBJ2-1, reads DAGVTQSPTHLIKTRGQQVTLRCSPKSGHDTVSWYQQALGQGPQFIFQYYEEEERQRGNFPDRFSGHQFPNYSSELNVNALLLGDSALYLCASSLEGQGSNEQFFGPGTRLTVL.

The rearrangement uses TRBV6-5 and TRBJ2-5, with D perhaps TRBD1 (6 bases). The DNA matches TRBJ2-7 better at its end, which makes the J call doubtful. This CDR3 has 13 amino acids. The germline gives CDR1 MNHEY, CDR2 SVGAGI. The CDR3 sequence is CASTNTGTYEQYF. The CDR3 nucleotides are TGTGCCAGCACCAACACAGGGACCTACGAGCAGTACTTC.

The chain carries TRBV6-4 and TRBJ2-2, with TRBD2 as a possible D gene (6 bases). The CDR3 sequence is 14 residues long. From germline, CDR1 is MRHNA and CDR2 SNTAGT. Trimming cost V 3 bases and J 7 bases, with 12 bases left between them. In nucleotides, the CDR3 is TGTGCCAGCAGTGAGGAGGCGGACTACGGGGAGCTGTTTTTT. Amino acids: CASSEEADYGELFF.

This rearrangement joins TRBV11-3 to TRBJ2-3, with 8 positions matching TRBD2. CDR1 SGHNT and CDR2 YENEEA come from the germline V gene. V gave up 8 bases and J gave up 0 bases; unmatched junction bases: 7. CDR3 length equals 15 residues. The CDR3 protein is CASRTGGASTDTQYF. In DNA, the CDR3 is TGTGCCAGCCGAACGGGGGGGGCTAGCACAGATACGCAGTATTTT.

This chain connects TRBV7-9 to TRBJ1-1; 7 bases are shared with TRBD1. CDR1 is SEHNR, CDR2 FQNEAQ, per germline (reference sequence). CDR3 length: 12 amino acids. Trimming took 5 bases from V and 8 from J; bases not matched to a gene: 5. CDR3 nucleotides: TGTGCCAGCAGCGTGATGGACAGGGAAGCTTTCTTT. It codes for CASSVMDREAFF.

The J gene is TRBJ2-3, the V gene TRBV10-2, with 7 bases fitting TRBD2. This CDR3 region has 16 residues. V was clipped by 2 bases and J by 0 bases; unmatched bases: 5. The germline V gene has CDR1 WSHSY and CDR2 SAAADI. The CDR3 spells CASSEGRGTSTDTQYF. As DNA, the CDR3 is TGCGCCAGCAGTGAGGGGCGGGGGACTAGCACAGATACGCAGTATTTT.

The chain employs TRBV10-2 and TRBJ2-3, with a weak D call TRBD1 (7 bases). In germline, CDR1 is WSHSY, CDR2 SAAADI. The ends were cut back, 4 bases at V and 2 bases at J, with 13 bases in the middle. The CDR3 loop spans 15 amino acids. CDR3 DNA: TGCGCCAGCAGTGCACAGGGGACTCCCACAGATACGCAGTATTTT. This codes for CASSAQGTPTDTQYF.

The chain is built from TRBV9 and TRBJ2-1; 9 bases fit TRBD2. The CDR3 runs 17 residues. Germline-derived CDR1 and CDR2 are SGDLS and YYNGEE. V was clipped by 4 bases and J by 6 bases; unmatched bases: 14. CDR3 sequence reads: CASSSPSISGGVNEQFF. CDR3 coding DNA: TGTGCCAGCAGCTCCCCGAGTATTAGCGGGGGTGTCAATGAGCAGTTCTTC.